Listed here is a single T cell receptor (beta chain). Antigen: not known. This CDR3 comprises 14 residues. The ends were cut back, 0 bases at V and 8 bases at J, with 13 bases in the middle. CDR1 MNHEY and CDR2 SMNVEV come from the germline V gene (reference sequence). The data originate from a study of shared clonotypes between healthy human individuals. Points from the study as a whole: Memory subsets had estimated richness that was generally smaller than that of naive subsets.

Genomic DNA of every subset was divided equally among multiple immunoSEQ plates. When replicate PCRs were run on sorted subsets, they used around 200 ng DNA, about 30,000 T cell genomes. Sequencing used immunoSEQ multiplex PCR; TCRdb keeps in-frame clones, though not all of them. The sample lists millions of clones; over 85% were seen once. The chain combines TRBV27 with TRBJ1-2; D call uncertain. The receptor comes from a man in his late teens or twenties in good health. The sequenced sample consisted of naive CD4+ T cells sorted from blood. The sample's subset: CD45RA+ positively selected. CDR3 coding DNA: TGTGCCAGCAGTTTATCGGGGAATTGGCAGGGCTACACCTTC. It yields the protein CASSLSGNWQGYTF.